The 20 T cell receptor beta chains reported below all come from one sample, sequenced in a study of monozygotic twins with inflammatory bowel disease. TCRdb reanalyzed the 5' RACE reads and collapses them to one entry per CDR3 protein, without DNA. This table lists 400,000 to 500,000 distinct CDR3 sequences. The sequenced sample consisted of blood. Every receptor here comes from a human donor with ulcerative colitis or Crohn's disease, or a healthy co-twin of an affected twin (not recorded which).

The V and J genes are TRBV12-3 or TRBV12-4 and TRBJ2-7. The CDR3 is made up of 11 amino acids. This CDR3 reads CPQIPPYEQYF.

This chain links TRBV7-8 with TRBJ2-3; absent DNA, TCRdb's TRBD1 call cannot be checked. This CDR3 contains 17 residues. From germline, CDR1 is SGHVS and CDR2 FQNEAQ. This chain's CDR3 is CASSPRRDRGLADTQYF.

The chain links TRBV6-5 to TRBJ1-2. There are 17 residues in the CDR3. Looked up from germline, CDR1 is MNHEY and CDR2 is SVGAGI. The CDR3 region is CASSYQLDRASGYGYTF.

The genes are TRBV5-6 and TRBJ1-1. Looked up from germline, CDR1 is SGHDT and CDR2 is YYEEEE. The CDR3 sequence is 13 residues long. The chain's CDR3 is CASSFWQNTEAFF.

V gene TRBV6-5 combines with J gene TRBJ1-2; the TCRdb D gene call, TRBD1, has no DNA to confirm it. Germline-derived CDR1 and CDR2 are MNHEY and SVGAGI. The CDR3 is 13 residues long. CDR3 protein: CASSPTGYHGYTF.

The chain couples TRBV15 to TRBJ2-7. The CDR3 runs 14 residues. Germline V lookup: CDR1 LNHNV, CDR2 YYDKDF (reference sequence). CDR3: CATSRAKGPYEQYF. The full variable domain, rest sourced from reference TRBV15 and TRBJ2-7, is DAMVIQNPRYQVTQFGKPVTLSCSQTLNHNVMYWYQQKSSQAPKLLFHYYDKDFNNEADTPDNFQSRRPNTSFCFLDIRSPGLGDTAMYLCATSRAKGPYEQYFGPGTRLTVT.

The rearrangement joins TRBV5-1 to TRBJ2-5; TCRdb's assignment of TRBD1 cannot be checked, as there is no DNA. The CDR3 loop spans 16 amino acids. Germline V gene data show CDR1 as SGHRS and CDR2 as YFSETQ. CDR3 in amino acids: CASSLSGTKKGETQYF.

V usage is TRBV6-5 and J usage is TRBJ2-6. This CDR3 has 16 amino acids. Germline CDR1 is MNHEY and CDR2 is SVGAGI. The CDR3 is CASSYPGNSGANVLTF.

The chain uses TRBV7-2 and TRBJ2-3; TCRdb reports TRBD2, a call that lacks DNA to check it against. The CDR3 contains 15 residues. Per germline, CDR1 SGHTA and CDR2 FQGNSA. The CDR3 protein is CASSFGGRWTDTQYF.

This chain joins TRBV5-1 and TRBJ2-7. The CDR3 sequence is 14 residues long. CDR1 and CDR2 (germline): SGHRS, YFSETQ. The CDR3 region is CASSLATVAYEQYF. The whole variable domain, remainder taken from reference TRBV5-1 and TRBJ2-7, is KAGVTQTPRYLIKTRGQQVTLSCSPISGHRSVSWYQQTPGQGLQFLFEYFSETQRNKGNFPGRFSGRQFSNSRSEMNVSTLELGDSALYLCASSLATVAYEQYFGPGTRLTVT.

The genes are TRBV3-1 and TRBJ2-7; TCRdb indicates TRBD1, and absent DNA this call remains unverified. The CDR3 loop spans 14 amino acids. The germline V gene has CDR1 LGHDT and CDR2 YNNKEL (reference sequence). This CDR3 is CASSQAGTGREQYF.

The chain combines TRBV5-5 with TRBJ2-3. This CDR3 comprises 14 residues. CDR1 and CDR2 from the germline V gene are SGHKS and YYEKEE (reference sequence). The CDR3: CASSLIGSGDTQYF.

The rearrangement uses TRBV6-5 and TRBJ2-5. Germline assignment: CDR1 MNHEY and CDR2 SVGAGI. The CDR3 length is 13 residues. The CDR3 sequence is CASGLTWGETQYF.

The V and J genes are TRBV20-1 and TRBJ2-5; the TCRdb call, TRBD2, lacks DNA for checking. Looked up from germline, CDR1 is DFQATT and CDR2 is SNEGSKA (reference sequence). CDR3 length: 13 amino acids. CDR3 region: CSVRKGGLETQYF.

The chain uses TRBV11-2 and TRBJ2-3; checking the TCRdb D call of TRBD2 is not possible without DNA. Germline assignment: CDR1 SGHAT and CDR2 FQNNGV. This CDR3 has 18 amino acids. This chain's CDR3 is CASSPGLVGGRSSPTQYF.

The J gene is TRBJ2-5, the V gene TRBV7-9; lacking DNA, the TRBD2 call made by TCRdb goes unchecked. Germline CDR1 SEHNR, CDR2 FQNEAQ (reference sequence). This CDR3 has 16 amino acids. The CDR3 here is CASSWGVSGIQETQYF.

The V and J genes are TRBV20-1 and TRBJ2-7; TCRdb indicates TRBD1, and absent DNA this call remains unverified. Germline CDR1 and CDR2: DFQATT and SNEGSKA (reference sequence). The CDR3 is 16 amino acids. This CDR3 reads CSARGPGAMQPYEQYF.

This chain joins TRBV7-6 and TRBJ2-1. The CDR3 loop spans 14 amino acids. Germline V gives CDR1 SGHVS, CDR2 FNYEAQ. This CDR3 reads CASSLAGVTNEQFF.

The chain uses TRBV10-3 and TRBJ2-3; TCRdb's D call of TRBD2 is untestable without DNA. The CDR3 is 16 residues long. In germline, CDR1 is ENHRY, CDR2 SYGVKD. The CDR3 is CAIRAGLAGEGDTQYF.

The rearrangement links TRBV11-2 to TRBJ2-7; the TCRdb call, TRBD1, lacks DNA for checking. CDR1 and CDR2 from the germline V gene are SGHAT and FQNNGV. The CDR3 loop spans 15 amino acids. The CDR3 sequence is CASSSPGTVRYEQYF. Full variable domain (remainder filled in from reference TRBV11-2 and TRBJ2-7): EAGVAQSPRYKIIEKRQSVAFWCNPISGHATLYWYQQILGQGPKLLIQFQNNGVVDDSQLPKDRFSAERLKGVDSTLKIQPAKLEDSAVYLCASSSPGTVRYEQYFGPGTRLTVT.